Listed below are T cell receptor beta chains from one sample, sequenced in a study of blood T cells in healthy people across ages. TCRdb re-called the 5' RACE reads with MiXCR, one entry per CDR3 protein. Among about 1.5 million distinct CDR3 sequences, 40% to 45% were seen once, and the ten largest hold approximately 4%. Sequenced input: blood. The receptors come from a woman between 18 and 29 years old in good health. Each CDR3 is given with its conserved first and last residue. A D gene is named only where the DNA matches it firmly. Clone sizes are given selectively: once, few, many, or a class where the clone is expanded.

d_call	v_call	clone_size	j_call	cdr3_nt	cdr3_aa
NA	TRBV6-2/TRBV6-3	few	TRBJ2-1	TGTGCCAGCAGTTTAGAGGCCCTGACCGGGCAGTTCTTC	CASSLEALTGQFF
NA	TRBV6-2/TRBV6-3	few	TRBJ2-2	TGTGCCAGCAGTCGACAGGAGAACACCGGGGAGCTGTTTTTT	CASSRQENTGELFF
TRBD1	TRBV13	NA	TRBJ2-4	TGTGCCAGCAGTACTGGACAGGGTACAAACATTCAGTACTTC	CASSTGQGTNIQYF
NA	TRBV28	few	TRBJ2-7	TGTGCCCATGTGGGGAGTCTAGCCGCGGGTGAGCAGTACTTC	CAHVGSLAAGEQYF
TRBD2	TRBV14	few	TRBJ2-1	TGTGCCAGCAGCCAATTCTTGTCGGCTAGCGGGAAGTTAAGCTCCTACAATGAGCAGTTCTTC	CASSQFLSASGKLSSYNEQFF
NA	TRBV15	many	TRBJ2-1	TGTGCCACCAGCTTATCGGGACCGTTCCACAATGAGCAGTTCTTC	CATSLSGPFHNEQFF
NA	TRBV6-5	NA	TRBJ1-2	TGTGCCAGCAGTTACTCGGGGGTAATAGGATCCGGCGGCTACACCTTC	CASSYSGVIGSGGYTF
TRBD2	TRBV27	few	TRBJ2-3	TGTGCCAGCAAACCGGGAGGATCCGATACGCAGTATTTT	CASKPGGSDTQYF
TRBD1	TRBV24-1	NA	TRBJ2-2	TGTGCCACGGGGACAGGGAACACCGGGGAGCTGTTTTTT	CATGTGNTGELFF
TRBD2	TRBV7-2	few	TRBJ2-7	TGTGCCAGCAGGTCGCGGGGGGCAGATTACAATGAGCAGTACTTC	CASRSRGADYNEQYF
TRBD2	TRBV5-1	NA	TRBJ2-2	TGCGCCAGCAGCTTACTAGCGGGGGAGCCGTCCGGGGAGCTGTTTTTT	CASSLLAGEPSGELFF
TRBD2	TRBV29-1	many	TRBJ2-3	TGCAGCGTTCTAATCGGGGATGCGGGAGTCGGCACAGATACGCAGTATTTT	CSVLIGDAGVGTDTQYF
TRBD2	TRBV25-1	few	TRBJ2-5	TGTGCCAGCAGACGGACTAGCGGGGTCGAGACCCAGTACTTC	CASRRTSGVETQYF
NA	TRBV6-5	once	TRBJ2-1	TGTGCCAGCAGTTACTCGACGGTGGGACCCTACAATGAGCAGTTCTTC	CASSYSTVGPYNEQFF
TRBD1	TRBV20-1	NA	TRBJ1-1	TGCAGTGCCGGACAGGGGGTAAATGGGAACACTGAAGCTTTCTTT	CSAGQGVNGNTEAFF
NA	TRBV6-2/TRBV6-3	NA	TRBJ2-1	TGTGCCCGCAGAATAGCGGTGAGCTCCTACAATGAGCAGTTCTTC	CARRIAVSSYNEQFF
TRBD1	TRBV11-1	NA	TRBJ1-6	TGTGCCAGTAGACAGGGTTCGAATTCACCCCTCCACTTT	CASRQGSNSPLHF
NA	TRBV20-1	NA	TRBJ1-6	TGCAGTGCTAGAGATTTACCAGCGACTGGGAGTGTCAATTCACCCCTCCACTTT	CSARDLPATGSVNSPLHF
NA	TRBV27	NA	TRBJ1-5	TGTGCCAGCAGGTTTGACCAGTATAGCAATCAGCCCCAGCATTTT	CASRFDQYSNQPQHF
NA	TRBV12-3/TRBV12-4	NA	TRBJ1-4	TGTGCCAGCAGTTTTCTATCCGGGCCCCGGGGGGAAAAACTGTTTTTT	CASSFLSGPRGEKLFF
NA	TRBV27	once	TRBJ1-2	TGTGCCAGCAGCCAGGGGTGGAACTATGGCTACACCTTC	CASSQGWNYGYTF
NA	TRBV4-2	NA	TRBJ2-5	TGTGCCAGCAGCCAAAGAACGGGAGTCGGTGGGGAGACCCAGTACTTC	CASSQRTGVGGETQYF
NA	TRBV4-1	NA	TRBJ1-6	TGCGCCAGCAGCCAAATCGGGGGGAGGAATAATTCACCCCTCCACTTT	CASSQIGGRNNSPLHF
NA	TRBV21-1	NA	TRBJ2-7	TGTGCCAGCAGTCCCCCTTGCCGGGACAGCTCCTACGAGCAGTACTTC	CASSPPCRDSSYEQYF
NA	TRBV14	NA	TRBJ2-6	TGTGCCAGCAGGCAGGCCTCTGGGGCCAACGTCCTGACTTTC	CASRQASGANVLTF
NA	TRBV29-1	NA	TRBJ2-7	TGCAGCGTTGATGGGACCGACTATCGTTCCTACAATGAGCAGTACTTC	CSVDGTDYRSYNEQYF
TRBD1	TRBV12-3/TRBV12-4	NA	TRBJ1-1	TGTGCCAGCAGTTTTGACAGGGGGCAGAACACTGAAGCTTTCTTT	CASSFDRGQNTEAFF
NA	TRBV4-3	few	TRBJ2-1	TGCGCCAGCAGCCAAGGGGAGGCTCGGGAGCAGTTCTTC	CASSQGEAREQFF
NA	TRBV20-1	few	TRBJ2-1	TGCAGTGCTAGCGCTCCAGGTGAAGGCTACAATGAGCAGTTCTTC	CSASAPGEGYNEQFF
NA	TRBV9	few	TRBJ2-1	TGTGCCAGCAGCTCCCGGACGGAAAGTAACCAGTTCTTC	CASSSRTESNQFF
NA	TRBV5-1	NA	TRBJ1-1	TGCGCCAGCAGCCCGAGCGGACGGGAGAACACTGAAGCTTTCTTT	CASSPSGRENTEAFF
NA	TRBV15	NA	TRBJ1-4	TGTGCCACCCGTACAGGGCCTAATGAAAAACTGTTTTTT	CATRTGPNEKLFF
NA	TRBV27	NA	TRBJ2-1	TGTGCCAGCAGTGAACGGGGCTACAATGAGCAGTTCTTC	CASSERGYNEQFF
NA	TRBV7-9	NA	TRBJ1-2	TGTGCCAGCAGCTTCGGGCTACAACCTGAGGACTGTGGCTACACCTTC	CASSFGLQPEDCGYTF
TRBD1	TRBV18	NA	TRBJ1-4	TGTGCCAGCGGTCCGGGACAGTTTAATGAAAAACTGTTTTTT	CASGPGQFNEKLFF
NA	TRBV7-9	NA	TRBJ2-7	TGTGCCAGCAGCAGTACCCAAAGGGGATTTGGCAGGGGCGAGCAGTACTTC	CASSSTQRGFGRGEQYF
TRBD1	TRBV5-1	few	TRBJ1-4	TGCGCCAGCAGCTTCGGGACAGATTTTGAAAAACTGTTTTTT	CASSFGTDFEKLFF
NA	TRBV11-3	NA	TRBJ2-7	TGTGCCAGCAGCTTAGATATTGGTACCAACCGAAGAAGAAACTACGAGCAGTACTTC	CASSLDIGTNRRRNYEQYF
NA	TRBV6-2/TRBV6-3	NA	TRBJ2-7	TGTGCCAGCAGTTACAGCATATACAATGAGCAGTACTTC	CASSYSIYNEQYF
TRBD2	TRBV6-2/TRBV6-3	NA	TRBJ2-3	TGTGCCAGCCGGACACTAGCGGACAACCCCACAGATACGCAGTATTTT	CASRTLADNPTDTQYF
NA	TRBV6-6	NA	TRBJ2-1	TGTGCCAGCAGTTACTCGGGCCGGAGACCCTACGAGCAGTTCTTC	CASSYSGRRPYEQFF
NA	TRBV3-1	few	TRBJ2-1	TGTGCCAGCAGCCGAGCCTTCGATGTTGTGCACTACAATGAGCAGTTCTTC	CASSRAFDVVHYNEQFF
NA	TRBV7-2	NA	TRBJ2-5	TGTGCCAGCAGCTTACAACAAGTACCCCAAGAGACCCAGTACTTC	CASSLQQVPQETQYF
TRBD2	TRBV20-1	few	TRBJ2-5	TGCAGTGCTGGGGGGGACTTGCAGGTGGAGACCCAGTACTTC	CSAGGDLQVETQYF
TRBD1	TRBV20-1	NA	TRBJ2-1	TGCAAAACAGGGGGCGGCCTCAATGAGCAGTTCTTC	CKTGGGLNEQFF